This record covers a single TCR beta chain. The data were obtained in a study of T-cell memory formation after mild COVID-19. The CDR3 runs 15 residues. Trimming cost V 6 bases and J 0 bases, with 11 bases left between them. TCRdb re-called the 5' RACE reads through MiXCR, storing one row per CDR3 protein. This table has about 190,000 distinct CDR3 sequences, around 17% appearing once. This chain joins TRBV12-3 or TRBV12-4 and TRBJ2-2; D is possibly TRBD1 or TRBD2 (5 bases each). Sequencing was performed on PBMCs or a T cell subset sorted from them (not recorded which). This clonotype was obtained from an adult woman who had mild COVID-19 (a few samples of this study predate the infection). Cell type and time point are not known. The CDR3 region is CASSKGTSNTGELFF. The DNA of the CDR3 is TGTGCCAGCAGCAAGGGGACCTCGAACACCGGGGAGCTGTTTTTT.